The next 26 T cell receptor beta chains were all read from a single sample in a study of spatial heterogeneity in lung cancer. In TCRdb, the 5' RACE reads were re-called with MiXCR into one record per CDR3 protein. The table shows approximately 20,000 distinct CDR3 sequences, with over 8.5% occurring only once. Time point noted: blood at routine non-recurrence follow-up after resection. This specimen consisted of PBMCs, obtained at follow-up. The receptors here all came from a male donor with early-stage non-small cell lung cancer.

This clonotype was seen only a few times. This chain connects TRBV6-5 to TRBJ2-7, with D possibly being TRBD1 (7 bases). This CDR3 has 14 amino acids. Deletions cut 6 bases from V and 3 bases from J, with 15 bases between. CDR1 MNHEY and CDR2 SVGAGI come from the germline V gene. CDR3 in amino acids: CASSGGGGRYEQYF. DNA for the CDR3: TGTGCCAGCAGCGGAGGGGGCGGCCGCTACGAGCAGTACTTC.

This clonotype has only a few counts. V usage is TRBV12-3 or TRBV12-4 and J usage is TRBJ2-7; 15 bases align to TRBD2. CDR3 length: 16 residues. V was clipped by 5 bases and J by 4 bases; unmatched bases: 6. CDR3 residues: CASSPGLAGGNYEQYF. CDR3 nucleotides: TGTGCCAGCAGTCCGGGACTAGCGGGGGGCAATTACGAGCAGTACTTC.

The V call is TRBV27, the J call TRBJ1-1, with 7 bases fitting TRBD1. Germline loops: CDR1 MNHEY, CDR2 SMNVEV (reference sequence). This CDR3 comprises 15 residues. J was trimmed by 0 bases and V by 2 bases; bases with no gene match: 3. The CDR3 DNA reads as TGTGCCAGCAGTTTAGGGGGACAGCTGAACACTGAAGCTTTCTTT. Translation gives CASSLGGQLNTEAFF.

The V gene is TRBV24-1, the J gene TRBJ2-1; unclear D gene. Germline CDR1 and CDR2: KGHDR and SFDVKD. V lost 4 bases and J 8 bases, leaving 14 bases between the germline ends. The CDR3 has 14 amino acids. Here the CDR3 DNA reads TGTGCCACCAGTGACCAGTTTGTTGGCGATGAGCAGTTCTTC. Amino acid sequence: CATSDQFVGDEQFF.

The gene calls are TRBV27 and TRBJ1-1; D not certain. The CDR3 totals 14 residues. Trimming shortened V by 6 bases and J by 3 bases, and 14 bases separated the two germline ends. Germline assignment: CDR1 MNHEY and CDR2 SMNVEV (reference sequence). The CDR3: CASRSDLSDTEAFF. CDR3 nucleotide sequence: TGTGCCAGCAGATCGGATTTGTCGGACACTGAAGCTTTCTTT.

On this clonotype itself: This could be a read error, since a much larger clone is one nucleotide away. The chain recombines TRBV14 with TRBJ1-1; no definite D call. Germline V CDR1 and CDR2: SGHDN, FVKESK. This CDR3 has 15 amino acids. Trimming stripped 1 base from V and 8 bases from J, with 17 bases between. CDR3 protein: CASSQGPVGQYEAFF. In DNA, the CDR3 is TGTGCCAGCAGCCAAGGTCCGGTGGGCCAGTACGAAGCTTTCTTT.

This clonotype was counted a few times. The V gene is TRBV28, the J gene TRBJ2-3, with a tentative D call TRBD1 (8 bases). Germline values: CDR1 MDHEN, CDR2 SYDVKM. The CDR3 spans 16 residues. Trimming shortened V by 4 bases and J by 3 bases, and 17 bases separated the two germline ends. DNA for the CDR3: TGTGCCAGCAGTTCCGACAGGGGAGGGTGGACAGATACGCAGTATTTT. Translation gives CASSSDRGGWTDTQYF.

This clonotype was recorded many times. The chain joins TRBV4-3 to TRBJ2-1, with TRBD2 matching 8 bases. CDR1 is LGHNA, CDR2 YSLEER, per germline. Trimming took 4 bases from V and 9 from J; bases not matched to a gene: 14. The CDR3 contains 16 residues. This chain's CDR3 is CASSLRWKRGIGEQFF. The CDR3 region has the DNA TGCGCCAGCAGCCTAAGGTGGAAGCGGGGGATAGGTGAGCAGTTCTTC.

This clonotype was picked up a small number of times. This chain links TRBV6-1 with TRBJ2-7, with TRBD1 identical over 12 bases. Trimming cost V 1 base and J 4 bases; bases outside gene matches: 5. This CDR3 is 16 amino acids long. CDR1 is MNHNS and CDR2 is SASEGT in the germline V gene. The CDR3 region is CASSEGWDRGPYEQYF. The CDR3 region has the DNA TGTGCCAGCAGTGAAGGTTGGGACAGGGGGCCATACGAGCAGTACTTC.

V gene TRBV28 combines with J gene TRBJ2-1, with D perhaps assigned TRBD1 or TRBD2 (6 bases each). The CDR3 is 14 residues long. CDR1 is MDHEN and CDR2 is SYDVKM in the germline V gene. V was shortened by 7 bases and J by 6 bases, with 16 bases between the two germline ends. CDR3 coding DNA: TGTGCCAGCACTCTCGGGGGCGTCTCCAATGAGCAGTTCTTC. It is translated as CASTLGGVSNEQFF.

With regard to this clonotype: It may be a read error: a sequence one base away is much more abundant. The chain is built from TRBV6-2 or TRBV6-3 and TRBJ2-4, with D perhaps matching TRBD2 (6 bases). CDR3 length: 18 residues. The germline V gene encodes CDR1 MNHEY and CDR2 SVGEGT. The CDR3 loop is CASSYGRGSHIATNIQYF. In DNA form, the CDR3 reads TGTGCCAGCAGTTACGGTCGGGGGTCTCATATAGCCACAAACATTCAGTACTTC.

In the case of this clonotype: The conserved final phenylalanine or tryptophan is absent from the CDR3, which likely points to a read error. The V and J genes are TRBV5-6 and TRBJ2-7; 11 bases align to TRBD2. CDR3 length equals 14 residues. Germline trimming cut 4 bases from V and 5 bases from J; bases unmatched to any gene: 5. CDR1 SGHDT and CDR2 YYEEEE come from the germline V gene. This chain's CDR3 is CASSTGTSGNEQYI. The CDR3 DNA reads as TGTGCCAGCAGCACTGGGACTAGCGGAAACGAGCAGTACATC.

The chain recombines TRBV30 with TRBJ1-2; D is perhaps TRBD1 (6 bases). Germline CDR1 is GTSNPN and CDR2 is SVGIG (reference sequence). V shed 3 bases and J shed 10 bases, with 15 bases lying between them. The length of the CDR3 is 12 residues. The CDR3 DNA is TGTGCCTGGAGAAGGACAGTGAGTTACTACACCTTC. It codes for CAWRRTVSYYTF.

This clonotype has at least ten counts. This chain joins TRBV7-9 and TRBJ1-3, with unresolved D. This CDR3 is built from 14 residues. V lost 2 bases and J 1 base, leaving 6 bases between the germline ends. The germline CDR1 and CDR2 sequences are SEHNR and FQNEAQ (reference sequence). DNA of the CDR3: TGTGCCAGCAGCTTAAGTGGTTCTGGAAACACCATATATTTT. Encoded protein: CASSLSGSGNTIYF.

This clonotype was seen repeatedly, ten times or more. The V call is TRBV5-1, the J call TRBJ2-7; D unclear. This CDR3 has 13 amino acids. V lost 0 bases and J 2 bases, leaving 6 bases between the germline ends. Germline CDR1 is SGHRS and CDR2 is YFSETQ. The DNA for the CDR3 is TGCGCCAGCAGCTTGGGTGTCGCCTACGAGCAGTACTTC. Protein sequence: CASSLGVAYEQYF. The whole variable domain, remainder taken from reference TRBV5-1 and TRBJ2-7, is KAGVTQTPRYLIKTRGQQVTLSCSPISGHRSVSWYQQTPGQGLQFLFEYFSETQRNKGNFPGRFSGRQFSNSRSEMNVSTLELGDSALYLCASSLGVAYEQYFGPGTRLTVT.

This clonotype is termed medium-sized (0.01 to 0.1%). The DNA for the CDR3 is TGTGCCAGCAAACCTACCCCAAGGGATACGCAGTATTTT. This encodes CASKPTPRDTQYF. This chain connects TRBV6-6 to TRBJ2-3; the D is unclear. V dropped 7 bases and J dropped 6 bases, with 14 bases sitting between them. CDR1 and CDR2 from the germline V gene are MNHNY and SVGAGI (reference sequence). The CDR3 loop spans 13 amino acids.

This clonotype was seen repeatedly, ten times or more. The chain joins TRBV30 to TRBJ2-1; no reliable D call. Germline lookup yields CDR1 GTSNPN and CDR2 SVGIG (reference sequence). Trimming removed 3 bases at V and 2 bases at J, with 20 bases between. The CDR3 consists of 17 residues. For the CDR3, the DNA is TGTGCCTGGAGAGGTGGTCAGCCAACTCATACCTACAATGAGCAGTTCTTC. It translates to CAWRGGQPTHTYNEQFF.

This clonotype turned up a few times. The chain employs TRBV5-4 and TRBJ1-6, with 7 positions matching TRBD1. CDR3 length equals 14 residues. The germline gives CDR1 SGHNT, CDR2 YYREEE (reference sequence). Unmatched junction bases numbered 1, after V lost 2 bases and J lost 5 bases. The CDR3: CASSFDRDNSPLHF. The CDR3 DNA is TGTGCCAGCAGCTTCGACAGGGATAATTCACCCCTCCACTTT.

The CDR3 here is CSAREWDRGLAETQYF. The CDR3 coding sequence is TGCAGTGCCCGGGAGTGGGACAGGGGGCTAGCGGAGACCCAGTACTTC. The chain carries TRBV20-1 and TRBJ2-5, with 12 bases identical to TRBD1. J gave up 5 bases and V 6 bases, and 13 bases lay outside the gene matches. This CDR3 is 16 amino acids long. Germline CDR1 reads DFQATT; CDR2 reads SNEGSKA (reference sequence).

This clonotype was detected many times. The rearrangement joins TRBV7-9 to TRBJ2-5; TRBD2 matches 7 bases. The ends lost 0 bases at V and 5 bases at J; junction bases unmatched: 6. Germline CDR1 SEHNR, CDR2 FQNEAQ (reference sequence). There are 15 residues in the CDR3. This CDR3 reads CASSLAQLAWETQYF. CDR3 DNA: TGTGCCAGCAGCTTAGCCCAACTAGCGTGGGAGACCCAGTACTTC.

This clonotype was counted many times. V usage is TRBV3-1 and J usage is TRBJ2-5; D unclear. This CDR3 spans 12 amino acids. Germline CDR1 is LGHDT and CDR2 is YNNKEL (reference sequence). V was cut by 4 bases and J by 0 bases, with 3 bases left in between. CDR3 DNA: TGTGCCAGCAGCCTGTACCAAGAGACCCAGTACTTC. Protein sequence: CASSLYQETQYF.

The chain employs TRBV10-3 and TRBJ1-5; TRBD1 might be the D (6 bases). The CDR3 spans 15 residues. V was pared by 2 bases and J by 2 bases, with 10 bases between. CDR1 and CDR2 (germline): ENHRY, SYGVKD. CDR3 residues: CAISEVQGGNQPQHF. The CDR3 DNA is TGTGCCATCAGTGAGGTACAGGGTGGCAATCAGCCCCAGCATTTT.

The chain employs TRBV29-1 and TRBJ1-4; TRBD1 matches at 9 bases. CDR3 length: 17 residues. V lost 0 bases and J lost 6; bases outside the gene matches: 11. The germline V gene encodes CDR1 SQVTM and CDR2 ANQGSEA. CDR3 nucleotide sequence: TGCAGCGTTGAAGACCCTCGTCCGGGACAGGGACATGAAAAACTGTTTTTT. This encodes CSVEDPRPGQGHEKLFF.

This clonotype was counted at least ten times. This chain links TRBV6-5 with TRBJ1-5; possibly TRBD1 for D (5 bases). Trimming stripped 5 bases from V and 4 bases from J, with 9 bases between. The CDR3 runs 13 residues. The V gene's germline CDR1 is MNHEY and CDR2 SVGAGI. CDR3 DNA: TGTGCCAGCAGTCGGACACAGAATCAGCCCCAGCATTTT. This gives the protein CASSRTQNQPQHF.

The sample holds many counts of this clonotype. The V call is TRBV27, the J call TRBJ2-7; 10 positions match TRBD2. Per germline, CDR1 MNHEY and CDR2 SMNVEV (reference sequence). CDR3 size: 17 residues. With 4 bases clipped from V and 3 bases from J, the junction kept 12 bases outside the gene matches. The CDR3 bases are TGTGCCAGCAGTTCCCCCGCTGCGGGACTAGCGAACTACGAGCAGTACTTC. Its protein is CASSSPAAGLANYEQYF.

The V gene is TRBV6-1, the J gene TRBJ1-6; no reliable D call. Trimming left V 0 bases short and J 7 bases short, with 4 bases between. In germline, CDR1 is MNHNS, CDR2 SASEGT. This CDR3 is 13 amino acids long. As DNA, the CDR3 is TGTGCCAGCAGTGAAGCGGTCAATTCACCCCTCCACTTT. Its protein is CASSEAVNSPLHF.